This TCR beta chain is drawn from a study of CD8+ T cells in alopecia areata (dated by TCRdb to 2016 to 2019). Concerning the study at large: The treated patients took part in an open-label pilot trial in which moderate-to-severe alopecia areata was treated with oral tofacitinib at 5 to 10 mg twice daily. Patients stayed on tofacitinib for 6 to 18 months and then had 6 months of follow-up off drug so that delayed response and recurrence could be assessed. The study used high-throughput TCRbeta sequencing to examine T cell clonal expansion in alopecia areata, in both the C3H/HeJ mouse model and human patients. In humans, TCRbeta sequencing was performed on scalp tissue and on sorted CD4+ and CD8+ peripheral blood T cells from healthy controls and from patients with patchy or totalis/universalis alopecia areata. Biopsies were taken from tofacitinib-treated patients at baseline and again at 4 and 24 weeks into treatment, and several of those patients also had a later scalp biopsy. Scalp clonality was compared across normal scalp (n=4), patchy alopecia areata scalp (n=8), and alopecia totalis/universalis scalp (n=8). The RNA source kit depended on sample type: the PAXgene miRNA kit for fixed scalp, the miRNeasy kit for PBMCs, and the RNeasy kit for mouse skin. TCRbeta CDR3 regions were amplified by immunoSEQ multiplex PCR with 35 Vbeta forward and 13 Jbeta reverse primers. Here is what the overall study found, with its caveats: Unlike mouse skin, which is dominated by gammadelta T cells, normal human skin has resident alphabeta T cells that are also sequenced, and this complicates analysis of the scalp TCR repertoire. Higher clonality and more expanded CD8+ clones were observed in lesional scalp than in normal scalp, particularly in alopecia totalis/universalis, a finding suggestive of antigenic drive. Shared TCR sequences between patients were less evident than in mice, which may be partly attributable to HLA diversity in the patient population.

Interpreted using the paper, the time point label stands for: baseline before oral tofacitinib. Peripheral blood and lesional scalp punch biopsies were obtained from patients with alopecia areata. PBMCs were isolated by density centrifugation and stained for CD3, CD4 and CD8, and CD4+ and CD8+ T cells were sorted on a FACSAria. A note on this clone: Its binding antigen is unknown. No base qualities exist here, and no much larger clone lies one base off it.

The library was built by means of the immunoSEQ multiplex PCR assay. To provide template for TCR sequencing, every sample had RNA extracted and reverse transcribed into cDNA. SuperScript III was used for first-strand cDNA synthesis, primed with a 2:1 mix of oligo-dT and random hexamers. Amplification bias was assessed with a synthetic immune receptor repertoire, and residual bias was removed computationally. The original pipeline was this. Raw reads were preprocessed to remove errors, and CDR3 was defined by IMGT conventions from the conserved cysteine to phenylalanine. Clonality was calculated as 1 minus Shannon entropy normalized by log2 of the number of productive unique TCRs. CD4 or CD8 identity of scalp clones was inferred by cross-referencing scalp TCRbeta sequences with sorted blood CD4 and CD8 repertoires. The table was pulled from immuneACCESS by TCRdb, which kept in-frame rearrangements only. Such tables lose some clones; where checked, under half of the loss comes from unresolved V genes, and the rest has no known cause. V, J and clone size derive from that table, while D and trimming were established from the DNA sequence. For this sample there are some 51,000 clones; 96% appear just once. Roughly 26% of the sample goes to the ten largest clones.

The sequence was obtained from a human donor with alopecia areata. Sequencing was performed on CD8+ T cells sorted from blood, taken at week 0.

Here is the DNA: TGTGCCAGCAGTTACGGGGGCGGGGAGCTGTTTTTT. It specifies CASSYGGGELFF. Recombination linked TRBV6-5 to TRBJ2-2; the D call is tentative, TRBD1 or TRBD2, as each matches 5 bases. The germline V gene sets CDR1 to MNHEY and CDR2 to SVGAGI. From cysteine to phenylalanine, the CDR3 is 12 amino acids long. Only the CDR3 portion is preserved as DNA: 36 bases, with reading frame beginning at the first base. Between the V and J ends, shortened by 2 bases and 7 bases respectively, the junction contains 5 bases.